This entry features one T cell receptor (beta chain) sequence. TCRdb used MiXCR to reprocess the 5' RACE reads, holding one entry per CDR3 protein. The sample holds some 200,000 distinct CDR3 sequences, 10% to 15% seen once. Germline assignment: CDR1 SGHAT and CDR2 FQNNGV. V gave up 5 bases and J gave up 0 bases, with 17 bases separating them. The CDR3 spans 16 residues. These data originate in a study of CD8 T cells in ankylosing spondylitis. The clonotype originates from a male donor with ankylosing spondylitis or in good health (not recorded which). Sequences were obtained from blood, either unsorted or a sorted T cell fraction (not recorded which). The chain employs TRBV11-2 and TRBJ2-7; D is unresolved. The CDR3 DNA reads TGTGCCAGCAGCCAACTCCGGGCTCCAAGCTCCTACGAGCAGTACTTC. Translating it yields CASSQLRAPSSYEQYF.